This T cell receptor (beta chain) was identified in a study of blood T cell repertoires in COVID-19. About the research overall: COVID-19 samples, acute and convalescent, were from the United States, Italy and Spain.

Per the study methods: Nucleated cell counts were estimated from reference gene primer amplification. This table comes from immunoSEQ multiplex PCR, and its TCRdb copy is limited to in-frame clones, with some not included. That table supplies the V and J calls and clone size; D and trimming were determined from the DNA. The table lists 250,000 or so clones, about three quarters of them singletons, with about 3.1% in the top ten. There are 19 residues in the CDR3. The J segment lost 0 bases and the V segment lost 0 bases, leaving 12 bases of the junction unmatched. Germline lookup yields CDR1 SGHRS and CDR2 YFSETQ.

The origin of this receptor is a woman older than 75 with acute or convalescent COVID-19. What was sequenced was peripheral blood. The chain couples TRBV5-1 to TRBJ2-1; the match to TRBD2 covers 7 bases. As DNA, the CDR3 is TGCGCCAGCAGCTTGGGATCGGCTAGCGGAGGGGCCTCCTACAATGAGCAGTTCTTC. Translated: CASSLGSASGGASYNEQFF.